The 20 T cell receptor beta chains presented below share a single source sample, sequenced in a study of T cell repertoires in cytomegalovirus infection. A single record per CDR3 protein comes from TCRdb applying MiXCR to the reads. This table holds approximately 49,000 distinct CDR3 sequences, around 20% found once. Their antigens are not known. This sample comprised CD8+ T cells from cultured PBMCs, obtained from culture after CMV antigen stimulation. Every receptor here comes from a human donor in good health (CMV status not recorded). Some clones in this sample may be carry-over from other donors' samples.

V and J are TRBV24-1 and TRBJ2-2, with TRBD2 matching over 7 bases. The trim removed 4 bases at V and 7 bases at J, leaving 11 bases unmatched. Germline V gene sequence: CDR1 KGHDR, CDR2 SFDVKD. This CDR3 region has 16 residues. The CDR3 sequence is CATSEWEAGRLGELFF. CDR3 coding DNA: TGTGCCACCAGTGAGTGGGAAGCGGGAAGGCTCGGGGAGCTGTTTTTT.

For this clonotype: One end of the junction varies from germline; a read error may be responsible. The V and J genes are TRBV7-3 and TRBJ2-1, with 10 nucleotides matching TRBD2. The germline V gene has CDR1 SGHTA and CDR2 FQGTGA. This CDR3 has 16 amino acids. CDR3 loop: CASSVPGTSENNKQFF. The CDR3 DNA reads TGTGCCAGCAGCGTACCCGGGACTAGCGAAAACAATAAGCAGTTCTTC.

Here the CDR3 reads CASSLKREAGYNEQFF. The CDR3 coding sequence is TGTGCCAGCAGCTTAAAGAGGGAGGCTGGTTACAATGAGCAGTTCTTC. V is TRBV5-4 and J is TRBJ2-1; maybe TRBD2 (6 bases). The length of the CDR3 is 16 residues. CDR1 is SGHNT and CDR2 is YYREEE in the germline V gene (reference sequence). V shed 2 bases and J shed 4 bases, with 16 bases lying between them.

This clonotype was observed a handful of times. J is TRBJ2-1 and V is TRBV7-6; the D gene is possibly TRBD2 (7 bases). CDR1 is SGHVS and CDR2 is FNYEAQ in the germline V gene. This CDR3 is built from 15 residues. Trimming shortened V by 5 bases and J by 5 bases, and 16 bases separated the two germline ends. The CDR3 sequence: CASSSAGALNNEQFF. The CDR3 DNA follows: TGTGCCAGCAGCAGTGCGGGGGCCCTAAACAATGAGCAGTTCTTC.

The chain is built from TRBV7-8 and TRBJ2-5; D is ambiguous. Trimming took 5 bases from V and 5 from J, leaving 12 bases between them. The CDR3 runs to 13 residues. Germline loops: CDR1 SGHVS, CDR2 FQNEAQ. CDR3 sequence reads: CASSPPLVETQYF. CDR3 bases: TGTGCCAGCAGCCCCCCCCTAGTTGAGACCCAGTACTTC.

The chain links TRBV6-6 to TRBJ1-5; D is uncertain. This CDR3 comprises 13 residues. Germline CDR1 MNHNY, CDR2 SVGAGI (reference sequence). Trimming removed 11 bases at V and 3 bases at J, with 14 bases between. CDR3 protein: CAHTAGLNQPQHF. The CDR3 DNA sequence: TGTGCCCATACGGCAGGCCTCAATCAGCCCCAGCATTTT.

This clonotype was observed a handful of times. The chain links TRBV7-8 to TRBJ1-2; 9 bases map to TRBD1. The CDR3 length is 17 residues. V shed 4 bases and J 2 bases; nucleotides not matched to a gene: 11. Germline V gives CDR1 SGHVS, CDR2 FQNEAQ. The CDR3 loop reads CASSSWTGEGFNYGYTF. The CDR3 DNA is TGTGCCAGCAGCTCGTGGACAGGGGAAGGATTCAACTATGGCTACACCTTC.

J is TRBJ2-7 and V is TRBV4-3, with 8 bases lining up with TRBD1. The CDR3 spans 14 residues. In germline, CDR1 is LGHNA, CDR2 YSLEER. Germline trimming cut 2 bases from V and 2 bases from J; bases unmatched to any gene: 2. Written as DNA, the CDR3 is TGCGCCAGCAGCCAATGGGGACAGGCCTACGAGCAGTACTTC. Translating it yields CASSQWGQAYEQYF.

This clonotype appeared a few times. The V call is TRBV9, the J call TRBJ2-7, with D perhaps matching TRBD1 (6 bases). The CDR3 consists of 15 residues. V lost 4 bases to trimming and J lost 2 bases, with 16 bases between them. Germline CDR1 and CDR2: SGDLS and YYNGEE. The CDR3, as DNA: TGTGCCAGCAGCCCACCGACAGGATCGGCCTACGAGCAGTACTTC. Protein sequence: CASSPPTGSAYEQYF.

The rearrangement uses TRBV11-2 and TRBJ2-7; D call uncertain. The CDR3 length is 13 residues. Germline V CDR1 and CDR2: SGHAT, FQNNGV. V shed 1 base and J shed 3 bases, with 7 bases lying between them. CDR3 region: CASSLGLGYEQYF. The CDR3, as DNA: TGTGCCAGCAGCTTAGGCCTAGGCTACGAGCAGTACTTC.

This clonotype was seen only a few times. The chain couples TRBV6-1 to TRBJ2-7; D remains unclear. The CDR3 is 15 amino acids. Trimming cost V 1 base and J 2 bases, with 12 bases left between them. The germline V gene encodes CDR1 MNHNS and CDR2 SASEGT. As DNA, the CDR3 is TGTGCCAGCAGTGAAGGTCAAGGGCCGACCTACGAGCAGTACTTC. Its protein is CASSEGQGPTYEQYF.

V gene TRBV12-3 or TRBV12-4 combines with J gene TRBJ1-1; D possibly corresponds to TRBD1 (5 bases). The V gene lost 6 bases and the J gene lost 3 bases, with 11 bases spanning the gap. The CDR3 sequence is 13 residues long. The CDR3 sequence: CASSSGGDTEAFF. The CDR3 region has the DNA TGTGCCAGCAGCTCGGGGGGAGACACTGAAGCTTTCTTT.

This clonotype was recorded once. CDR3 amino acids: CASSLGPSVNQPQHF. CDR3 DNA sequence: TGTGCCAGCAGCTTAGGGCCAAGCGTGAATCAGCCCCAGCATTTT. The rearrangement uses TRBV7-6 and TRBJ1-5; D gene uncertain. The germline V gene has CDR1 SGHVS and CDR2 FNYEAQ. Deletions cut 1 base from V and 4 bases from J, with 11 bases between. This CDR3 has 15 amino acids.

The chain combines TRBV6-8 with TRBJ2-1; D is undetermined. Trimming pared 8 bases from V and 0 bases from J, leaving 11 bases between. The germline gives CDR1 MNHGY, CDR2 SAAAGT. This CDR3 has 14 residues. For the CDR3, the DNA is TGTGCCAGCCGGACGGAGAGCTCCTACAATGAGCAGTTCTTC. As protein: CASRTESSYNEQFF.

The CDR3 sequence: CASSTLGGTSYEQYF. CDR3 DNA sequence: TGTGCCAGCAGTACTCTGGGGGGGACTTCCTACGAGCAGTACTTC. The V gene is TRBV6-1, the J gene TRBJ2-7; 7 bases fit TRBD2. CDR1 is MNHNS, CDR2 SASEGT, per germline. Unmatched junction bases numbered 8, after V lost 5 bases and J lost 1 base. There are 15 residues in the CDR3.

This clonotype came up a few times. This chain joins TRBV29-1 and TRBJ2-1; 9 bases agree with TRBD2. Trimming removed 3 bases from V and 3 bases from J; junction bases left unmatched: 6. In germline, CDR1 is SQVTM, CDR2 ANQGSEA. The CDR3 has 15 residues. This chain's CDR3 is CSVEFTSGHYNEQFF. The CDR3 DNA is TGCAGCGTTGAGTTCACTAGCGGGCACTACAATGAGCAGTTCTTC.

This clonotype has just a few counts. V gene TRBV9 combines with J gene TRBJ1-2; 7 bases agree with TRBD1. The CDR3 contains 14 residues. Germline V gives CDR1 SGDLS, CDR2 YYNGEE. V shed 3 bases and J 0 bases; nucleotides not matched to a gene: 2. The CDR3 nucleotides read TGTGCCAGCAGCGCGGGGACAGCTAACTATGGCTACACCTTC. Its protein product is CASSAGTANYGYTF.

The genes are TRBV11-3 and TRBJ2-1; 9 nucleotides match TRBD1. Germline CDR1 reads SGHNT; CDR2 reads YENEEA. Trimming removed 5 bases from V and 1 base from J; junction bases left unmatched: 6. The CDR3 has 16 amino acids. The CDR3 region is CASSPTTGGSYNEQFF. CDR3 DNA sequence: TGTGCCAGCAGCCCCACGACAGGGGGGTCCTACAATGAGCAGTTCTTC.

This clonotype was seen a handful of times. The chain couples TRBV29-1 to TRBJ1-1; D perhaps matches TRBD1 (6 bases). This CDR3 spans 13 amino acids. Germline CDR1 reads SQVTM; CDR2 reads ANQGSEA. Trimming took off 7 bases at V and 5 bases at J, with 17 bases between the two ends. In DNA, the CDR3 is TGCAGCGCCAACGGGAGGGGGGAAACTGAAGCTTTCTTT. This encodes CSANGRGETEAFF.

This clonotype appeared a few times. DNA of the CDR3: TGTGCCAGCAGTAGACTCCCGGGGGTACTCCAAGAGACCCAGTACTTC. It translates to CASSRLPGVLQETQYF. The chain carries TRBV27 and TRBJ2-5, with D tentatively TRBD2 (6 bases). V gave up 5 bases and J gave up 1 base, with 17 bases separating them. Per germline, CDR1 MNHEY and CDR2 SMNVEV (reference sequence). The CDR3 loop spans 16 amino acids.